Listed here are 18 T cell receptor beta chains from one sample, sequenced in a study of shared clonotypes between healthy human individuals. Naivety among CD8 cells was defined by CD45RO negativity and positive CCR7 selection, thereby excluding terminally differentiated effector memory CD45RA+ cells. This table comes from immunoSEQ multiplex PCR, and its TCRdb copy is limited to in-frame clones, with some not included. Of 500,000 to 700,000 clones detected, approximately 96% appear once; the ten largest clones hold about 0.11%. The sequenced sample consisted of naive CD8+ T cells sorted from blood. The receptors originated from a woman in her 30s in good health.

This chain connects TRBV7-9 to TRBJ2-1; D unresolved. Germline CDR1 SEHNR, CDR2 FQNEAQ (reference sequence). The CDR3 runs to 14 residues. With 5 bases removed from V and 6 bases from J, the gap between germline ends came to 14 bases. This CDR3 reads CASSPPRVGNEQFF. The CDR3 DNA follows: TGTGCCAGCAGCCCACCCCGAGTCGGCAATGAGCAGTTCTTC.

This sequence joins TRBV29-1 and TRBJ2-1, with D perhaps TRBD1 (5 bases). The CDR3 runs to 16 residues. V was pared by 3 bases and J by 0 bases, with 15 bases between. The V gene's germline CDR1 is SQVTM and CDR2 ANQGSEA. The DNA of the CDR3 is TGCAGCGTTGACATGCCCACAGGTCGCTCCTACAATGAGCAGTTCTTC. Amino acids: CSVDMPTGRSYNEQFF.

This chain connects TRBV6-5 to TRBJ2-1; the D gene is possibly TRBD2 (6 bases). The CDR3 loop spans 14 amino acids. Trimming stripped 6 bases from V and 1 base from J, with 10 bases between. Per the germline V gene, CDR1 is MNHEY and CDR2 is SVGAGI. CDR3 loop: CASSSTRSYNEQFF. The CDR3 DNA sequence: TGTGCCAGCAGCTCGACTAGGTCCTACAATGAGCAGTTCTTC.

In its sample, this clone was seen once. The chain links TRBV6-5 to TRBJ2-7, with 8 bases aligning to TRBD2. Germline lookup yields CDR1 MNHEY and CDR2 SVGAGI. V lost 4 bases and J lost 2; bases outside the gene matches: 7. This CDR3 comprises 15 residues. CDR3 coding DNA: TGTGCCAGCAGTTTCCTCGCGGGAGGTACCTACGAGCAGTACTTC. Translated: CASSFLAGGTYEQYF.

This chain joins TRBV2 and TRBJ2-7; no firm D call. Germline CDR1 is SNHLY and CDR2 is FYNNEI. V lost 7 bases to trimming and J lost 2 bases, with 15 bases between them. The CDR3 covers 14 residues. This CDR3 is CASTDLSGTYEQYF. The CDR3 bases are TGTGCCAGCACTGACTTGTCGGGCACCTACGAGCAGTACTTC.

The chain is built from TRBV4-2 and TRBJ1-5; tentative D call: TRBD1 (5 bases). Germline V lookup: CDR1 LGHNA, CDR2 YNFKEQ. The CDR3 runs 15 residues. V lost 6 bases and J lost 2, with 14 bases in between. CDR3 bases: TGTGCCAGCAGACCTGGGGGGGTCGGCAATCAGCCCCAGCATTTT. Residues: CASRPGGVGNQPQHF.

This clone was observed a few times. Other DNA variants within this sample encode the same CDR3. The CDR3 nucleotides read TGTGCCAGCAGCTTAGCAGGGGCGGACTACGAGCAGTACTTC. As protein: CASSLAGADYEQYF. This chain joins TRBV7-9 and TRBJ2-7, with D perhaps TRBD1 (5 bases). The CDR3 has 14 residues. Trimming pared 0 bases from V and 3 bases from J, leaving 9 bases between. Germline values: CDR1 SEHNR, CDR2 FQNEAQ (reference sequence).

The CDR3 is CASSLEARGYEAFF. In nucleotides, the CDR3 is TGTGCCAGCAGCTTAGAAGCCCGCGGCTATGAAGCTTTCTTT. V is TRBV7-9 and J is TRBJ1-1, with D hard to call. With 1 base removed from V and 7 bases from J, the gap between germline ends came to 13 bases. The germline CDR1 and CDR2 sequences are SEHNR and FQNEAQ (reference sequence). CDR3 length equals 14 residues.

The chain links TRBV29-1 to TRBJ2-1, with D perhaps matching TRBD2 (6 bases). V gave up 8 bases and J gave up 3 bases, with 14 bases separating them. This CDR3 is built from 13 residues. From germline, CDR1 is SQVTM and CDR2 ANQGSEA. The CDR3 nucleotides are TGCAGCACGGAACCGGGAGTCTACAATGAGCAGTTCTTC. It yields the protein CSTEPGVYNEQFF.

Written as DNA, the CDR3 is TGTGCCTGGTCCCAGGACACCTTGAACACTGAAGCTTTCTTT. The encoded protein is CAWSQDTLNTEAFF. The chain couples TRBV30 to TRBJ1-1; D is perhaps TRBD1 (5 bases). The germline V and J ends were trimmed by 5 bases and 0 bases, with 13 bases remaining between them. The CDR3 length is 14 residues. Germline-derived CDR1 and CDR2 are GTSNPN and SVGIG (reference sequence). Combining the CDR3 with reference TRBV30 and TRBJ1-1 gives the whole variable domain SQTIHQWPATLVQPVGSPLSLECTVEGTSNPNLYWYRQAAGRGLQLLFYSVGIGQISSEVPQNLSASRPQDRQFILSSKKLLLSDSGFYLCAWSQDTLNTEAFFGQGTRLTVV.

The rearrangement links TRBV9 to TRBJ2-2, with TRBD1 matching 11 bases. Looked up from germline, CDR1 is SGDLS and CDR2 is YYNGEE. V lost 2 bases and J lost 4; bases outside the gene matches: 10. The CDR3 spans 18 residues. In DNA form, the CDR3 reads TGTGCCAGCAGCGTTGCTCCCGGGACAGGGGGACGCACCGGGGAGCTGTTTTTT. It codes for CASSVAPGTGGRTGELFF.

V and J are TRBV28 and TRBJ2-3, with a weak D call TRBD1 (5 bases). The ends were cut back, 2 bases at V and 5 bases at J, with 14 bases in the middle. The CDR3 sequence is 15 residues long. Germline CDR1 MDHEN, CDR2 SYDVKM. The CDR3 nucleotides are TGTGCCAGCAGTTTACCCCAGGGCCTTGTAGATACGCAGTATTTT. Its protein product is CASSLPQGLVDTQYF.

The J gene is TRBJ2-1, the V gene TRBV15; D may be TRBD2 (6 bases). Germline V gene data show CDR1 as LNHNV and CDR2 as YYDKDF (reference sequence). Between the trimmed V and J ends, which lost 2 bases and 11 bases, there was a span of 16 bases. The CDR3 has 14 residues. Here the CDR3 reads CATSRYQEGSKQFF. The CDR3 region has the DNA TGTGCCACCAGCAGATACCAGGAGGGCAGTAAGCAGTTCTTC.

The V call is TRBV6-1, the J call TRBJ2-7; 11 nucleotides line up with TRBD2. The V gene's germline CDR1 is MNHNS and CDR2 SASEGT. This CDR3 has 15 amino acids. Trimming took 4 bases from V and 3 from J; bases not matched to a gene: 5. CDR3 sequence: CASSVASGRSYEQYF. The DNA of the CDR3 is TGTGCCAGCAGTGTGGCTAGCGGGAGGAGCTACGAGCAGTACTTC.

CDR3 sequence reads: CASDSTSNQPQHF. The DNA for the CDR3 is TGTGCCAGTGACAGTACCTCGAATCAGCCCCAGCATTTT. The chain recombines TRBV19 with TRBJ1-5; D may be TRBD1 (5 bases). The CDR3 consists of 13 residues. The V end was cut by 8 bases, the J end by 4 bases, with 12 bases between. Looked up from germline, CDR1 is LNHDA and CDR2 is SQIVND (reference sequence).

The chain has TRBV5-1 and TRBJ2-7; 9 bases line up with TRBD1. Germline V gives CDR1 SGHRS, CDR2 YFSETQ. The CDR3 has 16 residues. Unmatched junction bases numbered 9, after V lost 0 bases and J lost 5 bases. CDR3 residues: CASSLEVGQGSNEQYF. The CDR3 DNA follows: TGCGCCAGCAGCTTGGAGGTGGGACAGGGTTCTAACGAGCAGTACTTC.

The CDR3: CASSQLAGGPKNIQYF. For the CDR3, the DNA is TGTGCCAGCAGCCAACTAGCGGGAGGGCCCAAAAACATTCAGTACTTC. This rearrangement joins TRBV11-1 to TRBJ2-4; 13 nucleotides align to TRBD2. CDR1 and CDR2 (germline): SGHAT, FQDESV (reference sequence). The trim removed 5 bases at V and 2 bases at J, leaving 3 bases unmatched. The CDR3 extends over 16 amino acids.

This chain joins TRBV6-1 and TRBJ1-5; D may be TRBD1 (5 bases). Germline values: CDR1 MNHNS, CDR2 SASEGT. Trimming removed 4 bases at V and 0 bases at J, with 10 bases between. The CDR3 runs to 15 residues. The CDR3 sequence: CASSAFQGSNQPQHF. CDR3 bases: TGTGCCAGCAGTGCCTTCCAGGGTAGCAATCAGCCCCAGCATTTT.